This TCR beta chain is from a study of T-cell memory formation after mild COVID-19. Study at large: The two donors had largely donor-specific TCR clusters.

The V and J ends lost 12 bases and 3 bases respectively, with 13 bases between them. The CDR3 is 12 residues long. Germline V gene sequence: CDR1 KGHDR, CDR2 SFDVKD. A 5'RACE reaction primed in the constant segment made cDNA libraries of TCR alpha and TCR beta, and these carried sample barcodes and UMIs. TCRdb fed the 5' RACE reads into MiXCR, producing one record per CDR3 protein. The data show some 320,000 distinct CDR3 sequences, 14% seen once. Of note for this clonotype: Its antigen is currently unknown.

Study-level results: Pre-infection memory carried some responding clones, suggesting that cross-reactive memory joined.

The sequence derives from a man aged 18 to 29 who had mild COVID-19 (a few samples of this study predate the infection). Cell type and time point are not known. Sequencing was carried out using PBMCs or a T cell subset sorted from them (not recorded which). This chain uses TRBV24-1 with TRBJ1-1; D remains ambiguous. The CDR3 reads CAPPGWHTEAFF. The CDR3 nucleotides read TGTGCCCCTCCCGGGTGGCACACTGAAGCTTTCTTT.